The entry below describes one TCR beta chain. In the study's own analysis: Amplification from reference gene primers served as the basis for estimated nucleated cell counts. Data came from immunoSEQ multiplex PCR; TCRdb stores just in-frame clones and leaves some out. V, J and clone size are taken as reported in that table, and D and trimming were inferred from the DNA itself. The repertoire holds tens of thousands of clones, with around 90% as singletons. This sample was taken from a study of blood T cell repertoires in COVID-19. Study overall: Both acute and convalescent COVID-19 samples were obtained from the United States, Italy and Spain. Sample material is recorded as cDNA or gDNA derived from T cells, B-cell-depleted T cells, or PBMCs.

V lost 1 base to trimming and J lost 3 bases; unmatched junction nucleotides: 5. Germline values: CDR1 SGHRS, CDR2 YFSETQ. The CDR3 has 15 amino acids. The gene calls are TRBV5-1 and TRBJ1-2; TRBD1 matches at 8 bases. The clonotype originates from a man aged 50 to 59 with active COVID-19. The sample taken for sequencing was peripheral blood. CDR3 sequence (DNA): TGCGCCAGCAGCTTGCCCGGGACAGGAGACTATGGCTACACCTTC. Translating gives CASSLPGTGDYGYTF.